In this sample, the clone carrying this T cell receptor (beta chain) turned up a few times. The antigen is undetermined. The sample is drawn from a study of beta chain features in type 1 diabetes. Study-level information: The study examined some 110,000,000 sorted cells across all samples.

The collection from each donor was one heparinised blood draw averaging around 120 mL. Via CD45RO/CCR7/CD25/CD127/CD95/CD27, cells of the CD4+ naive, central memory, regulatory and stem cell-like memory subsets were sorted. All of the isolated RNA was reverse transcribed, so expressed TCRB transcripts were sequenced. The data were produced by immunoSEQ multiplex PCR, yet TCRdb's version contains in-frame clones alone and is incomplete. The sample consists of 350,000 to 450,000 clones, about 14% of them appearing once. Regarding the study as a whole: Shorter TCRB CDR3s, moderately but significantly so, marked every one of the four CD4+ subsets in Type 1 diabetes patients.

The CDR3 is 17 residues long. Looked up from germline, CDR1 is SGHRS and CDR2 is YFSETQ. After removal of 2 bases from V and 6 bases from J, the junction contained 9 bases not matched to a gene. The sample comprised naive CD4+ T cells from blood. The sequence was collected from a woman between 18 and 29 years old in good health. V and J are TRBV5-1 and TRBJ2-3; 13 positions match TRBD2. The CDR3 DNA follows: TGCGCCAGCAGCTTTCCAGGGACTAGCGGGAAACTGGATACGCAGTATTTT. Its protein is CASSFPGTSGKLDTQYF.